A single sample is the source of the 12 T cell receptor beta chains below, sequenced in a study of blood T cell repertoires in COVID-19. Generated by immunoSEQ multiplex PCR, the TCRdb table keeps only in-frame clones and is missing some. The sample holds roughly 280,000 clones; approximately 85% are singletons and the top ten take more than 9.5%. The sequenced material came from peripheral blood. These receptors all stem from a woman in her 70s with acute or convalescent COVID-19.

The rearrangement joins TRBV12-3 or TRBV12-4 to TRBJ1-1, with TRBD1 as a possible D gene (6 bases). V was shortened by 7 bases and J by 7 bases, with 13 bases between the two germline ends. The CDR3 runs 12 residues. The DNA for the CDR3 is TGTGCCAGCACCTCCGGACAGCTTGAAGCTTTCTTT. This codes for CASTSGQLEAFF.

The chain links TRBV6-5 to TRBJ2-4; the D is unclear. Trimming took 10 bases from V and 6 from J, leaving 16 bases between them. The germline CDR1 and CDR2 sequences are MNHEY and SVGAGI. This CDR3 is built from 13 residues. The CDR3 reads CATVGPSLNIQYF. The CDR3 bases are TGTGCCACCGTGGGCCCTTCCCTAAACATTCAGTACTTC.

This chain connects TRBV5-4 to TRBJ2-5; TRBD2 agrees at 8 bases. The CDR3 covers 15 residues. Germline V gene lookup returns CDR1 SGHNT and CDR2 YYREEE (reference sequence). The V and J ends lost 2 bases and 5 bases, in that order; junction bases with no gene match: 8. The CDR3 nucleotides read TGTGCCAGCAGCTTTTCCGGGGGGGGAAGGGAGACCCAGTACTTC. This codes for CASSFSGGGRETQYF.

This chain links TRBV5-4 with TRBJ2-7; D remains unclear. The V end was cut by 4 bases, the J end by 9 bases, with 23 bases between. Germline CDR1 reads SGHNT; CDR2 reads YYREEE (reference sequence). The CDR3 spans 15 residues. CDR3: CASSMTIPTSSGQYF. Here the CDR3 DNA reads TGTGCCAGCAGCATGACAATTCCTACTTCTTCCGGGCAGTACTTC.

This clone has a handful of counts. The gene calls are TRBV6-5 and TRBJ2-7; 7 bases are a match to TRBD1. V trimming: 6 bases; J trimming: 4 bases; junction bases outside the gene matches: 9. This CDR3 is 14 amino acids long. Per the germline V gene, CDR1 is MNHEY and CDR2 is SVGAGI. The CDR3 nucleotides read TGTGCCAGCAGACCGGGACAGAACCTTTACGAGCAGTACTTC. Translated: CASRPGQNLYEQYF.

CDR3 bases: TGTGCCAGCAGTGGTGGGGGAGGGATAGAGACCCAGTACTTC. It yields the protein CASSGGGGIETQYF. The rearrangement links TRBV2 to TRBJ2-5, with TRBD2 matching over 7 bases. With 4 bases clipped from V and 4 bases from J, the junction kept 6 bases outside the gene matches. Germline V gene lookup returns CDR1 SNHLY and CDR2 FYNNEI. This CDR3 has 14 amino acids.

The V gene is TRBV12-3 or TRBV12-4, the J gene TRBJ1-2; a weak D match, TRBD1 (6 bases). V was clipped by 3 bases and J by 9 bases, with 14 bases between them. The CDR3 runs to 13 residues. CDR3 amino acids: CASSFGRGFRYTF. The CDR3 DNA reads TGTGCCAGCAGTTTTGGCAGGGGATTTCGCTACACCTTC.

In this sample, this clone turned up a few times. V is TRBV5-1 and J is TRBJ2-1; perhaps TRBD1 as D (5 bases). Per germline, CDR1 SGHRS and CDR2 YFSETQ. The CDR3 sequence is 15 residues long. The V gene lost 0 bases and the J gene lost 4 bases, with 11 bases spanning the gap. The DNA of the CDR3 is TGCGCCAGCAGCTTGGTCCCGACAGATTACAATGAGCAGTTCTTC. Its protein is CASSLVPTDYNEQFF.

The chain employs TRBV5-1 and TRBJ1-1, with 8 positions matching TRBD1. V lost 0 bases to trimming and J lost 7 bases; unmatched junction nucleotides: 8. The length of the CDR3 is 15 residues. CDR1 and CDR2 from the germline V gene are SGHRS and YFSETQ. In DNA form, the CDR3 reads TGCGCCAGCAGCTTGGCCGGCAGGGGGCAGATTGAAGCTTTCTTT. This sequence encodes CASSLAGRGQIEAFF. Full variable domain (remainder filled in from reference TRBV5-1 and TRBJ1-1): KAGVTQTPRYLIKTRGQQVTLSCSPISGHRSVSWYQQTPGQGLQFLFEYFSETQRNKGNFPGRFSGRQFSNSRSEMNVSTLELGDSALYLCASSLAGRGQIEAFFGQGTRLTVV.

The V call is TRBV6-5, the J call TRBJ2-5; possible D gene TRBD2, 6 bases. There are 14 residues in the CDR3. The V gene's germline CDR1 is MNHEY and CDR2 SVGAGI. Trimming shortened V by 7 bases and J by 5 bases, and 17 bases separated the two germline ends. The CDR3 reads CASTKPGGPETQYF. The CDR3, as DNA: TGTGCCAGCACTAAACCCGGGGGTCCTGAGACCCAGTACTTC.

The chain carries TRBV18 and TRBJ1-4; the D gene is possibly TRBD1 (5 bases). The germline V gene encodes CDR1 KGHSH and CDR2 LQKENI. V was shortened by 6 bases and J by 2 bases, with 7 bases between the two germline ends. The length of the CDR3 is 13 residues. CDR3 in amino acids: CASSGGTNEKLFF. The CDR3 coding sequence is TGTGCCAGCTCCGGGGGGACTAATGAAAAACTGTTTTTT.

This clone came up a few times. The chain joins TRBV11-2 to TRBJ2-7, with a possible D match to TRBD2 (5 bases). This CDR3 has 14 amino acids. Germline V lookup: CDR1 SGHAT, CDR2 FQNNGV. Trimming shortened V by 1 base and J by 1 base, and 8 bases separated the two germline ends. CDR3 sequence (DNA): TGTGCCAGCAGCTTAGCGCCGGGGTCCTACGAGCAGTACTTC. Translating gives CASSLAPGSYEQYF.